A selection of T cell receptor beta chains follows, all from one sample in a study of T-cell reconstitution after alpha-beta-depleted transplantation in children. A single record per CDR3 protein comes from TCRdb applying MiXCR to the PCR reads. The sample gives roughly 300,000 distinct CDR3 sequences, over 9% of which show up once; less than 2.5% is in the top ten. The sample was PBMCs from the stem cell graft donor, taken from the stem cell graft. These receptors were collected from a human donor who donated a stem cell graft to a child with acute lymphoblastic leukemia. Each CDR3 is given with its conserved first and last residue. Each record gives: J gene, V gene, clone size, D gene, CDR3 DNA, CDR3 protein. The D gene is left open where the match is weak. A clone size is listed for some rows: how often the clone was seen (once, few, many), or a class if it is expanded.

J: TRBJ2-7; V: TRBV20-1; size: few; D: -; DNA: TGCAGTGCTAGAGGCCAGTACTACGAGCAGTACTTC; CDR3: CSARGQYYEQYF
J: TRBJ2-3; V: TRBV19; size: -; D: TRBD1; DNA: TGTGCCAGTAGTACCACAGGGGGTACGCAGTATTTT; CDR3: CASSTTGGTQYF
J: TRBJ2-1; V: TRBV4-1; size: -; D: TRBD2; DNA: TGCGCCAGCAGCCAAGCACCGGGAGGGTCCTACAATGAGCAGTTCTTC; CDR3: CASSQAPGGSYNEQFF
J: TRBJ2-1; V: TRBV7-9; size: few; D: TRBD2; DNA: TGTGCCAGCAGCCCCCGGAGTAGCGGGTTCCTCTACAATGAGCAGTTCTTC; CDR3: CASSPRSSGFLYNEQFF
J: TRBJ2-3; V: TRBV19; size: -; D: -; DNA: TGTGCCAGTAAGAGACAGACGGCTTTACGAGATACGCAGTATTTT; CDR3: CASKRQTALRDTQYF
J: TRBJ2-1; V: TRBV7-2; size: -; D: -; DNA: TGTGCCAGCAGCAGGACCTATAGGCAGTTCTTC; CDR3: CASSRTYRQFF
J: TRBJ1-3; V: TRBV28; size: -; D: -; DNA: TGTGCCAGCAACTTACAGCTCTCTGGAAACACCATATATTTT; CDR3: CASNLQLSGNTIYF
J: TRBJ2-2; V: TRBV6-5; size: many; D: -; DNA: TGTGCCAGCAGTTATGCGGCCGGGGAGCTGTTTTTT; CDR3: CASSYAAGELFF
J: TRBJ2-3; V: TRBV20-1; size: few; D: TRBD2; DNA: TGCAGTGCAATCGCAGGGCGGGAGGGCCAAGATACGCAGTATTTT; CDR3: CSAIAGREGQDTQYF
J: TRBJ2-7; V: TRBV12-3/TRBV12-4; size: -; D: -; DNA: TGTGCCAGCACCTTAAGTGGGGGCAACGAGCAGTACTTC; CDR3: CASTLSGGNEQYF
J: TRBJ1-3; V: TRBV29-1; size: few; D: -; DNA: TGCAGCGTCGGGGCCTGGGAGGAATCGAACACCATATATTTT; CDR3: CSVGAWEESNTIYF
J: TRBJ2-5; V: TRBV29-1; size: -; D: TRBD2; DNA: TGCAGCGTTGAAGATGTACTAGCGCCCCAAGAGACCCAGTACTTC; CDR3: CSVEDVLAPQETQYF
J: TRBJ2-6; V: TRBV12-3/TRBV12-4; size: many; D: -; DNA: TGTGCCAGCAGTTTGGGCGCTGGGGCCAACGTCCTGACTTTC; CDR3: CASSLGAGANVLTF
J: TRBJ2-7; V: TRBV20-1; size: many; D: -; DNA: TGCAGTGCTAGAGATCGGGTGACGGGAGTACCCGAGCAGTACTTC; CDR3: CSARDRVTGVPEQYF
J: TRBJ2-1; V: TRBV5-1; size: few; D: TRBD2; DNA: TGCGCCAGCAGCAGGGATGGGACTAGCGGCGGTGAGCAGTTCTTC; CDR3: CASSRDGTSGGEQFF
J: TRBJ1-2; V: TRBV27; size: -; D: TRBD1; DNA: TGTGCCAGCAGTTTAGGCTTGGGTTGGGACAGGGGTCCCGGCTATGGCTACACCTTC; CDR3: CASSLGLGWDRGPGYGYTF
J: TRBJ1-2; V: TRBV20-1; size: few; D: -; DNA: TGCAGTGCCCTCAGGACGGTCTCTCCCACCTTC; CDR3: CSALRTVSPTF
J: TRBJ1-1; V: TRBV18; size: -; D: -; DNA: TGTGCCAGCTCAACCAATGGGGTAGAGAACACTGAAGCTTTCTTT; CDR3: CASSTNGVENTEAFF
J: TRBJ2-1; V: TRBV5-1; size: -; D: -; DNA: TGCGCCAGCAGCTTGGAACAAAGGGTCGGTGAGCAGTTCTTC; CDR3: CASSLEQRVGEQFF
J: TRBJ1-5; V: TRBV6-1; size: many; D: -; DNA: TGTGCCAGCAGTGGGCAAGGGATCAATCAGCCCCAGCATTTT; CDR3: CASSGQGINQPQHF
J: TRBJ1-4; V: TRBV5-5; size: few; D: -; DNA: TGTGCCAGCAGTCTGGGGCCAGGGGTTGAAAAACTGTTTTTT; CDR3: CASSLGPGVEKLFF
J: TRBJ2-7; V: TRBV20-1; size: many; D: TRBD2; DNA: TGCAGTGCTAGTGGAGGGACTAGCCGCACCTACGAGCAGTACTTC; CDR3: CSASGGTSRTYEQYF
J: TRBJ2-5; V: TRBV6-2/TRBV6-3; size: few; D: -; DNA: TGTGCCAGCGGCGGGACAGCTACATTGCAAGAGACCCAGTACTTC; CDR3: CASGGTATLQETQYF
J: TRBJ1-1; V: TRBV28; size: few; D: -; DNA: TGTGCCAGCAGTTTTGACAAGGGGACCTACAACACTGAAGCTTTCTTT; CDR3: CASSFDKGTYNTEAFF
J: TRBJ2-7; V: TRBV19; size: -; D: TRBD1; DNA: TGTGCCAGTACCCAGGGACAGGGTTACCACGAGCAGTACTTC; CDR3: CASTQGQGYHEQYF
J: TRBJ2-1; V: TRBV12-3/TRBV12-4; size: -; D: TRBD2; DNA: TGTGCCAGCAGCCTAATGGCGGGGGGCCCGTTCTTC; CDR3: CASSLMAGGPFF
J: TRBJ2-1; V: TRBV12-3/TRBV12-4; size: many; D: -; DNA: TGTGCCAGCAGAAAGCGGAGTGAGCAGTTCTTC; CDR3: CASRKRSEQFF
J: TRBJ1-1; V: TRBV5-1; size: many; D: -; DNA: TGCGCCAGCAGGTCGGGGGACACTGAAGCTTTCTTT; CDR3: CASRSGDTEAFF
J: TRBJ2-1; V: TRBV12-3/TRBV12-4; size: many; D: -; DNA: TGTGCCAGCAGTCCCCGGGGGGCGGGTGGTAATGAGCAGTTCTTC; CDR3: CASSPRGAGGNEQFF
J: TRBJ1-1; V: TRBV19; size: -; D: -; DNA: TGTGCCAGTAGTATAGGGTCCACTGAAGCTTTCTTT; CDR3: CASSIGSTEAFF
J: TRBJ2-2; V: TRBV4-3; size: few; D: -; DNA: TGCGCCAGCAGCCAAGGCCAGGGCAAGGGTGTAGTTAACACCGGGGAGCTGTTTTTT; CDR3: CASSQGQGKGVVNTGELFF
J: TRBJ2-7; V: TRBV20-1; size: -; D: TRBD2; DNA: TGCAGTGCTAGAGGAGGACTAGCGGGAGAATCTGATCAGCAGTACTTC; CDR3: CSARGGLAGESDQQYF
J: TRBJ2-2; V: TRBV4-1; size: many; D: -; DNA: TGCGCCAGCAGCCAAGCGGGCACCGGGGAGCTGTTTTTT; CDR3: CASSQAGTGELFF
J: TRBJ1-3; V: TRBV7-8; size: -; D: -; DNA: TGTGCCAGCAGCCCCGAGGGCAGCCTCACTGGAAACACCATATATTTT; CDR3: CASSPEGSLTGNTIYF
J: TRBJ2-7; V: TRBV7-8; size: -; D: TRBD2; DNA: TGTGCCAGCAGCTTAGAACGAGCGGGACTCTCCTACGAGCAGTACTTC; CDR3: CASSLERAGLSYEQYF
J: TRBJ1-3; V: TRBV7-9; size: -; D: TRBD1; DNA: TGTGCCGGAGCAGGGGGCACTGGAAACACCATATATTTT; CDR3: CAGAGGTGNTIYF
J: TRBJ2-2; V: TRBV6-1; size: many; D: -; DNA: TGTGCCAGCAAGGAGGGCTACACCGGGGAGCTGTTTTTT; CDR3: CASKEGYTGELFF
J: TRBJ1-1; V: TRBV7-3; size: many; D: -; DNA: TGTGCCAGCAGCCCCATGGGTGTTACTGAAGCTTTCTTT; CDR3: CASSPMGVTEAFF
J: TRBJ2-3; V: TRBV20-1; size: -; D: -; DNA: TGCAGCCTTCGCGGGGGCGCTTATTCGCGCACAGATACGCAGTATTTT; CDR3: CSLRGGAYSRTDTQYF
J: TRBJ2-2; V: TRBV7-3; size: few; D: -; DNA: TGTGCCAGCAGCTTAGCGTCGAACACCGGGGAGCTGTTTTTT; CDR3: CASSLASNTGELFF
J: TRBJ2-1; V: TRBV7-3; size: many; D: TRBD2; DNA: TGTGCCAGCAGCTTGAGCGGGAGGGCCAATGAGCAGTTCTTC; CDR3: CASSLSGRANEQFF
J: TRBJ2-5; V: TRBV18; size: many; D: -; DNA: TGTGCCAGCTCACCAGGCCAAGAGACCCAGTACTTC; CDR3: CASSPGQETQYF
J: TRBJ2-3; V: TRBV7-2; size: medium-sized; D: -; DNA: TGTGCCAGCAGCCCCTACACAGATACGCAGTATTTT; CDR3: CASSPYTDTQYF
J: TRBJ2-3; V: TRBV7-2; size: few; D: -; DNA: TGTGCCAGCAGCTTAGATTGGACAGCCTACACAGATACGCAGTATTTT; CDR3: CASSLDWTAYTDTQYF
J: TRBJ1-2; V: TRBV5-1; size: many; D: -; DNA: TGCGCCAGCAGCCGTCCGGGCAGGGTGAACTATGGCTACACCTTC; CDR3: CASSRPGRVNYGYTF
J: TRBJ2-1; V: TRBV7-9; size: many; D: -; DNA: TGTGCCAGCAGCTTAGTCAGGCGTCATGAGCAGTTCTTC; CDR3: CASSLVRRHEQFF
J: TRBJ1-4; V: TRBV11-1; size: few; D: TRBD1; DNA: TGTGCCAGCAGCTCCCGATTAGTGCCCCACGGGACAGGGGGCGGGAGTGAAAAACTGTTTTTT; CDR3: CASSSRLVPHGTGGGSEKLFF
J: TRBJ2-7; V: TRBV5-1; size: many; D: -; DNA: TGCGCCAGCAGCTTGGACCCCGGGACCGCCTACGAGCAGTACTTC; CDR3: CASSLDPGTAYEQYF